The 30 T cell receptor beta chains presented below share a single source sample, sequenced in a study of post-analysis software for immune sequencing data. The library was made from cDNA and included unique molecular identifiers. TCRdb re-called the PCR reads through MiXCR, storing one row per CDR3 protein. Here the sample spans around 700,000 distinct CDR3 sequences, more than 50% being singletons. Study results and limitations: When patients were compared with controls, a handful of TRBV segments were more frequent, TRBV5-6, TRBV5-1 and TRBV20-1 among them.

Antigen specificity for these receptors is unknown. Sequenced input: blood. The receptors derive from a girl aged 2 to 9 with multiple sclerosis.

The V call is TRBV10-1, the J call TRBJ2-7; 10 nucleotides match TRBD2. This CDR3 is built from 13 residues. Losses at the gene ends were 7 bases for V and 5 bases for J; bases not matched to a gene: 5. CDR1 is WNHNN, CDR2 SYGVQD, per germline (reference sequence). The CDR3 region is CASNSGRSHEQYF. The CDR3 bases are TGCGCCAGCAATAGCGGGAGGTCCCACGAGCAGTACTTC.

The rearrangement uses TRBV20-1 and TRBJ2-1, with 12 bases fitting TRBD2. V shed 4 bases and J 8 bases; nucleotides not matched to a gene: 9. Per germline, CDR1 DFQATT and CDR2 SNEGSKA (reference sequence). The CDR3 spans 15 residues. The CDR3 coding sequence is TGCAGTGCTACCGTACTAGCGGGGGGTTCGGATGAGCAGTTCTTC. It codes for CSATVLAGGSDEQFF.

This clonotype was seen a few times. The chain combines TRBV12-3 or TRBV12-4 with TRBJ2-5; TRBD1 matches 7 bases. The CDR3 covers 17 residues. V lost 1 base and J lost 4; bases outside the gene matches: 12. The CDR3 loop reads CASSLVGVWDRLETQYF. DNA of the CDR3: TGTGCCAGCAGTTTAGTTGGCGTGTGGGACAGACTAGAGACCCAGTACTTC.

V usage is TRBV7-6 and J usage is TRBJ2-1; 10 bases are a match to TRBD2. Germline trimming cut 8 bases from V and 10 bases from J; bases unmatched to any gene: 11. Per germline, CDR1 SGHVS and CDR2 FNYEAQ. The CDR3 spans 14 residues. The CDR3 reads CASAHGAGGPEQFF. Here the CDR3 DNA reads TGTGCCAGCGCTCACGGAGCGGGAGGGCCGGAGCAGTTCTTC.

J is TRBJ2-6 and V is TRBV5-1, with no clear D. Trimming took off 4 bases at V and 0 bases at J, with 11 bases between the two ends. This CDR3 has 16 amino acids. Per the germline V gene, CDR1 is SGHRS and CDR2 is YFSETQ. This CDR3 reads CASSPSETSGANVLTF. The DNA for the CDR3 is TGCGCCAGCAGCCCGTCAGAGACCTCTGGGGCCAACGTCCTGACTTTC.

The chain combines TRBV7-9 with TRBJ2-7; D is perhaps TRBD1 or TRBD2 (5 bases each). Looked up from germline, CDR1 is SEHNR and CDR2 is FQNEAQ (reference sequence). Trimming pared 3 bases from V and 1 base from J, leaving 10 bases between. This CDR3 contains 14 residues. CDR3 residues: CASSFAGASYEQYF. The CDR3 DNA sequence: TGTGCCAGCAGCTTCGCCGGGGCGTCCTACGAGCAGTACTTC.

The chain carries TRBV20-1 and TRBJ1-2, with D unresolved. Trimming pared 3 bases from V and 6 bases from J, leaving 20 bases between. The CDR3 runs 15 residues. CDR1 DFQATT and CDR2 SNEGSKA come from the germline V gene (reference sequence). DNA of the CDR3: TGCAGTGCTAGGACGGTCAGTTTATTTGATGATGGCTACACCTTC. Translated: CSARTVSLFDDGYTF.

In its sample, this clonotype was seen a few times. The J gene is TRBJ2-7, the V gene TRBV29-1, with D maybe TRBD2 (6 bases). Germline CDR1 SQVTM, CDR2 ANQGSEA. Deletions cut 4 bases from V and 0 bases from J, with 10 bases between. The CDR3 is made up of 13 amino acids. CDR3 DNA sequence: TGCAGCGTTGCGGGAGCGCTCTCCTACGAGCAGTACTTC. Translating gives CSVAGALSYEQYF.

The rearrangement joins TRBV5-1 to TRBJ2-6, with 7 bases that match TRBD1. Germline assignment: CDR1 SGHRS and CDR2 YFSETQ. The CDR3 is 18 amino acids. V lost 4 bases and J lost 2; bases outside the gene matches: 12. In nucleotides, the CDR3 is TGCGCCAGCAGCCTCTTCACAGGGGTTTCCCCTGGGGCCAACGTCCTGACTTTC. Encoded protein: CASSLFTGVSPGANVLTF. Together with reference TRBV5-1 and TRBJ2-6, the CDR3 gives the full variable domain: KAGVTQTPRYLIKTRGQQVTLSCSPISGHRSVSWYQQTPGQGLQFLFEYFSETQRNKGNFPGRFSGRQFSNSRSEMNVSTLELGDSALYLCASSLFTGVSPGANVLTFGAGSRLTVL.

V is TRBV4-3 and J is TRBJ1-2; unclear D gene. CDR1 is LGHNA and CDR2 is YSLEER in the germline V gene. There are 15 residues in the CDR3. V was trimmed by 1 base and J by 2 bases, leaving 11 bases between them. CDR3 amino acids: CASSQGHRTNYGYTF. The CDR3 nucleotides read TGCGCCAGCAGCCAAGGGCACCGGACCAACTATGGCTACACCTTC.

This clonotype has only a few counts. The rearrangement uses TRBV18 and TRBJ2-5; 11 bases fit TRBD2. Losses at the gene ends were 5 bases for V and 1 base for J; bases not matched to a gene: 3. The germline V gene encodes CDR1 KGHSH and CDR2 LQKENI. There are 15 residues in the CDR3. CDR3 residues: CASSGTSGTQETQYF. CDR3 sequence (DNA): TGTGCCAGCTCAGGGACTAGCGGAACCCAAGAGACCCAGTACTTC.

This chain uses TRBV7-2 with TRBJ2-3; unclear D gene. From germline, CDR1 is SGHTA and CDR2 FQGNSA. V was clipped by 1 base and J by 0 bases, with 11 bases between them. The length of the CDR3 is 16 residues. CDR3 coding DNA: TGTGCCAGCAGCTTAGGGTCCATCTCTAGCACAGATACGCAGTATTTT. This encodes CASSLGSISSTDTQYF. Based on the CDR3 plus reference TRBV7-2 and TRBJ2-3, the full variable domain is GAGVSQSPSNKVTEKGKDVELRCDPISGHTALYWYRQSLGQGLEFLIYFQGNSAPDKSGLPSDRFSAERTGGSVSTLTIQRTQQEDSAVYLCASSLGSISSTDTQYFGPGTRLTVL.

This chain connects TRBV15 to TRBJ2-4; D is perhaps TRBD1 (5 bases). Germline lookup yields CDR1 LNHNV and CDR2 YYDKDF (reference sequence). This CDR3 contains 18 residues. Trimming took off 0 bases at V and 2 bases at J, with 17 bases between the two ends. The DNA for the CDR3 is TGTGCCACCAGCAGAGATGGGAAGGGGCAGGTACCCAAAAACATTCAGTACTTC. This translates into CATSRDGKGQVPKNIQYF. Together with reference TRBV15 and TRBJ2-4, the CDR3 gives the full variable domain: DAMVIQNPRYQVTQFGKPVTLSCSQTLNHNVMYWYQQKSSQAPKLLFHYYDKDFNNEADTPDNFQSRRPNTSFCFLDIRSPGLGDTAMYLCATSRDGKGQVPKNIQYFGAGTRLSVL.

The V gene is TRBV10-3, the J gene TRBJ2-7; no clear D gene. This CDR3 spans 17 amino acids. CDR1 and CDR2 (germline): ENHRY, SYGVKD. V was shortened by 3 bases and J by 0 bases, with 18 bases between the two germline ends. CDR3 coding DNA: TGTGCCATCAGTGAAGGGTCGGGCAGGTTCAACTCCTACGAGCAGTACTTC. Translation: CAISEGSGRFNSYEQYF.

This clonotype was seen more than once but under ten times. The chain recombines TRBV28 with TRBJ2-3, with 9 bases lining up with TRBD1. The CDR3 covers 15 residues. V lost 4 bases and J lost 6; bases outside the gene matches: 8. The germline CDR1 and CDR2 sequences are MDHEN and SYDVKM. The CDR3 loop reads CASSSTGGGTDTQYF. As DNA, the CDR3 is TGTGCCAGCAGTTCGACAGGGGGTGGAACGGATACGCAGTATTTT. Together with reference TRBV28 and TRBJ2-3, the CDR3 gives the full variable domain: DVKVTQSSRYLVKRTGEKVFLECVQDMDHENMFWYRQDPGLGLRLIYFSYDVKMKEKGDIPEGYSVSREKKERFSLILESASTNQTSMYLCASSSTGGGTDTQYFGPGTRLTVL.

CDR3 sequence reads: CASSLDGGGPPYNEQFF. In DNA, the CDR3 is TGCGCCAGCAGCTTGGATGGGGGAGGGCCCCCCTACAATGAGCAGTTCTTC. The chain employs TRBV5-1 and TRBJ2-1, with TRBD2 identical over 7 bases. The V gene's germline CDR1 is SGHRS and CDR2 YFSETQ. The trim removed 0 bases at V and 2 bases at J, leaving 8 bases unmatched. The CDR3 sequence is 17 residues long.

The chain recombines TRBV9 with TRBJ2-7; TRBD2 agrees at 8 bases. After removal of 4 bases from V and 5 bases from J, the junction contained 8 bases not matched to a gene. The CDR3 is 14 amino acids. CDR1 is SGDLS, CDR2 YYNGEE, per germline. The CDR3, as DNA: TGTGCCAGCAGCTCCGGGACTAGTCTACACGAGCAGTACTTC. Translation gives CASSSGTSLHEQYF.

The rearrangement joins TRBV10-1 to TRBJ2-1; the match to TRBD2 covers 7 bases. Per germline, CDR1 WNHNN and CDR2 SYGVQD (reference sequence). The CDR3 runs to 16 residues. V gave up 0 bases and J gave up 2 bases; unmatched junction bases: 4. CDR3 amino acids: CASSESGGVTYNEQFF. The CDR3 nucleotides read TGCGCCAGCAGTGAGTCTGGGGGGGTTACCTACAATGAGCAGTTCTTC.

V usage is TRBV29-1 and J usage is TRBJ2-7, with D uncertain. The CDR3 contains 15 residues. Trimming pared 0 bases from V and 0 bases from J, leaving 12 bases between. Germline CDR1 SQVTM, CDR2 ANQGSEA. CDR3 DNA sequence: TGCAGCGTTGAAGATCGAGGCCATAGCTCCTACGAGCAGTACTTC. This codes for CSVEDRGHSSYEQYF.

The chain has TRBV20-1 and TRBJ2-5; unclear D gene. Trimming removed 6 bases at V and 3 bases at J, with 17 bases between. In germline, CDR1 is DFQATT, CDR2 SNEGSKA (reference sequence). The CDR3 has 14 residues. The CDR3 loop is CSARIRGGEETQYF. The CDR3, as DNA: TGCAGTGCCCGAATTCGAGGTGGAGAAGAGACCCAGTACTTC.

This chain connects TRBV20-1 to TRBJ2-7, with a possible D match to TRBD2 (6 bases). The DNA end favors TRBJ2-5, so the J call may be wrong. CDR3 length: 13 amino acids. The germline V gene has CDR1 DFQATT and CDR2 SNEGSKA (reference sequence). The CDR3 reads CSAGGSSGETQYF. DNA for the CDR3: TGCAGTGCCGGGGGTAGCAGCGGGGAGACCCAGTACTTC.

This clonotype was detected only a few times. The chain has TRBV12-3 or TRBV12-4 and TRBJ2-5; D is unclear. The CDR3 spans 14 residues. The V end lost 5 bases, the J end lost 5 bases, and 15 bases lay between the germline ends. The DNA of the CDR3 is TGTGCCAGCAGTAGCCGGAATGTCCGGGAGACCCAGTACTTC. Its translation is CASSSRNVRETQYF.

The V call is TRBV7-2, the J call TRBJ1-6; no definite D call. There are 14 residues in the CDR3. V lost 5 bases, J lost 7 bases, and 12 bases lay in between. CDR1 is SGHTA and CDR2 is FQGNSA in the germline V gene. This CDR3 is CASSPGFDNSPLHF. DNA for the CDR3: TGTGCCAGCAGCCCTGGATTTGACAATTCACCCCTCCACTTT.

The V and J genes are TRBV7-2 and TRBJ1-5; TRBD1 matches 8 bases. V lost 5 bases, J lost 5 bases, and 2 bases stayed unmatched. The length of the CDR3 is 13 residues. The germline V gene encodes CDR1 SGHTA and CDR2 FQGNSA. The CDR3 coding sequence is TGTGCCAGCAGCGTGACAGGGGATCAGCCCCAGCATTTT. This encodes CASSVTGDQPQHF.

This clonotype was recorded many times. This rearrangement joins TRBV10-3 to TRBJ2-5; the D gene is possibly TRBD1 (6 bases). V gave up 6 bases and J gave up 5 bases, with 16 bases separating them. CDR1 is ENHRY, CDR2 SYGVKD, per germline. CDR3 size: 14 residues. The CDR3 region has the DNA TGTGCCATCAGGGATAGAGGGGGTGAGGAGACCCAGTACTTC. Translation gives CAIRDRGGEETQYF.

The rearrangement joins TRBV27 to TRBJ2-3; either TRBD1 or TRBD2 may supply D (5 bases each). With 6 bases removed from V and 0 bases from J, the gap between germline ends came to 13 bases. The CDR3 is 15 residues long. Looked up from germline, CDR1 is MNHEY and CDR2 is SMNVEV (reference sequence). DNA of the CDR3: TGTGCCAGCAGCTCGGGACCAAGAAGCACAGATACGCAGTATTTT. It yields the protein CASSSGPRSTDTQYF.

The rearrangement joins TRBV12-3 or TRBV12-4 to TRBJ2-1; D is undetermined. V lost 6 bases, J lost 4 bases, and 19 bases lay in between. CDR3 length equals 16 residues. The CDR3 nucleotides read TGTGCCAGCAGCCTCCAACCGGCGGCCCAATACAATGAGCAGTTCTTC. Its protein product is CASSLQPAAQYNEQFF.

V gene TRBV5-1 combines with J gene TRBJ2-3, with D possibly matching TRBD1 (6 bases). The CDR3 is 14 amino acids. Germline V gene sequence: CDR1 SGHRS, CDR2 YFSETQ. V was cut by 6 bases and J by 4 bases, with 15 bases left in between. CDR3 in DNA: TGCGCCAGCACGTCGGTACAGGGTGCAGATACGCAGTATTTT. Encoded protein: CASTSVQGADTQYF.

A word on this clonotype: At one of its ends the junction is not consistent with the germline gene, which may arise from a read error. This rearrangement joins TRBV4-2 to TRBJ2-5; TRBD2 aligns across 10 bases. The CDR3 has 16 residues. Per the germline V gene, CDR1 is LGHNA and CDR2 is YNFKEQ. Here the CDR3 DNA reads TGTGCCAGCAGTAATAGCGGGAGGTTTAAGGGCGACGAGCAGTATTTC. Translation: CASSNSGRFKGDEQYF.

Concerning this clonotype itself: At one end the junction does not follow the germline gene, possibly because of a read error. This chain uses TRBV2 with TRBJ2-1; D is ambiguous. The germline gives CDR1 SNHLY, CDR2 FYNNEI. The length of the CDR3 is 11 residues. CDR3 sequence (DNA): TGCGCCAGTAAGGTAGGGAATGAGCAGTTCTTC. Encoded protein: CASKVGNEQFF.